Sequencing of this TCR beta chain was carried out in a study of blood T cell repertoires in COVID-19. Authors' analysis steps: It was from reference gene primer amplification that nucleated cell counts were estimated. The repertoire was sequenced with immunoSEQ multiplex PCR; TCRdb's copy has only in-frame clones and lacks some. V and J calls plus clone size are reproduced from that table; the DNA served to infer D and trimming. The repertoire has 250,000 or so clones, approximately 92% of them found once; the top ten carry 3.5% to 5.5%. Per the germline V gene, CDR1 is LGHNT and CDR2 is FRNRAP. This CDR3 has 15 residues. V lost 5 bases and J 2 bases, leaving 15 bases between the germline ends.

The sequenced sample was peripheral blood. The chain links TRBV12-5 to TRBJ1-1; a possible D gene is TRBD1 (5 bases). The origin of this receptor is a woman aged 40 to 49 who had recovered from COVID-19. The CDR3 DNA sequence: TGTGCTAGTGGTCCGCTGACAGCCCGTAACACTGAAGCTTTCTTT. This translates into CASGPLTARNTEAFF.